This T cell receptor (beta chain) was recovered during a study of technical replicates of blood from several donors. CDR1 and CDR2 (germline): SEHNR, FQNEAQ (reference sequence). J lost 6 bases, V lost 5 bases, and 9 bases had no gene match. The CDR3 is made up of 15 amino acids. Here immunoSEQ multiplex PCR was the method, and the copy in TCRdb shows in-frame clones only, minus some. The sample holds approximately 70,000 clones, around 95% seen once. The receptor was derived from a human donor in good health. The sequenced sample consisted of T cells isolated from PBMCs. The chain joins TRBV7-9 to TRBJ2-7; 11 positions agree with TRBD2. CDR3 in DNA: TGTGCCAGCAGCCCAGGGACTAGCGGAGCCCTCGAGCAGTACTTC. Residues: CASSPGTSGALEQYF.